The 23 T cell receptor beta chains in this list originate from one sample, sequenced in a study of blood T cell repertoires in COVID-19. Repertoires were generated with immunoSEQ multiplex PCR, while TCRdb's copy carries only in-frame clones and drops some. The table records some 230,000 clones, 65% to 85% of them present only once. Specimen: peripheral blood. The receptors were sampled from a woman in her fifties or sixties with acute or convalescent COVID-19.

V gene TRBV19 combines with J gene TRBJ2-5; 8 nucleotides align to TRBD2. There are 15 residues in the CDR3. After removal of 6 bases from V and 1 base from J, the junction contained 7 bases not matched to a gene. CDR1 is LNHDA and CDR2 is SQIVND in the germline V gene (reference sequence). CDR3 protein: CASSRGGLSQETQYF. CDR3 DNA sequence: TGTGCCAGTAGCCGGGGGGGCCTCAGCCAAGAGACCCAGTACTTC.

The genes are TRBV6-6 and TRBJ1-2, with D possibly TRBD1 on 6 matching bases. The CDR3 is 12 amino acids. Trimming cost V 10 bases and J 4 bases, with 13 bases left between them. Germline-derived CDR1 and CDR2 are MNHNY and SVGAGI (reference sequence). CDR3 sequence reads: CATRGGAYGYTF. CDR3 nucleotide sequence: TGTGCCACTAGGGGGGGGGCCTATGGCTACACCTTC.

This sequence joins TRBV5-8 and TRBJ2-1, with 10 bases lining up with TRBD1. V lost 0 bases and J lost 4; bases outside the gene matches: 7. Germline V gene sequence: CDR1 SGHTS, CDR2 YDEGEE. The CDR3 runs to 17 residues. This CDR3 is CASSLVTGTGVYNEQFF. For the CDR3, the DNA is TGTGCCAGCAGCTTGGTGACCGGGACAGGGGTTTACAATGAGCAGTTCTTC.

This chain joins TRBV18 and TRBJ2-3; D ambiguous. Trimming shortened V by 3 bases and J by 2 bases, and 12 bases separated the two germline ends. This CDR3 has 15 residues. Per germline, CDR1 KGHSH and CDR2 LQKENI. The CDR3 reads CASSPGRQNTDTQYF. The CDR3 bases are TGTGCCAGCTCACCGGGTAGACAAAACACAGATACGCAGTATTTT.

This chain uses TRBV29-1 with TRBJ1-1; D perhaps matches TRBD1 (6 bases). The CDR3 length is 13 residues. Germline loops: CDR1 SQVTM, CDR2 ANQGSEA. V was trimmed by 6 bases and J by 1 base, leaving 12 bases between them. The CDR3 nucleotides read TGCAGCGTACGACGAGGGGGGAACACTGAAGCTTTCTTT. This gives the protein CSVRRGGNTEAFF.

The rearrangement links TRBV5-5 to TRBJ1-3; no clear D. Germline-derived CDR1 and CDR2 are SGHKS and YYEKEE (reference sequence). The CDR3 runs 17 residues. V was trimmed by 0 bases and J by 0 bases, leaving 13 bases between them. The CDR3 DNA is TGTGCCAGCAGCTTGGCCGGAGCTCGAGGCTCTGGAAACACCATATATTTT. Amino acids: CASSLAGARGSGNTIYF.

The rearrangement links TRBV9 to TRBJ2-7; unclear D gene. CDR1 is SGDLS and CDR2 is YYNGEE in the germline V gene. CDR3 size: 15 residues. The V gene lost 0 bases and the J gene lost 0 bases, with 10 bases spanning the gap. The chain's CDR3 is CASSVDTDSSYEQYF. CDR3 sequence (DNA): TGTGCCAGCAGCGTAGACACAGATAGCTCCTACGAGCAGTACTTC. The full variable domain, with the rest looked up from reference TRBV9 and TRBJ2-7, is DSGVTQTPKHLITATGQRVTLRCSPRSGDLSVYWYQQSLDQGLQFLIQYYNGEERAKGNILERFSAQQFPDLHSELNLSSLELGDSALYFCASSVDTDSSYEQYFGPGTRLTVT.

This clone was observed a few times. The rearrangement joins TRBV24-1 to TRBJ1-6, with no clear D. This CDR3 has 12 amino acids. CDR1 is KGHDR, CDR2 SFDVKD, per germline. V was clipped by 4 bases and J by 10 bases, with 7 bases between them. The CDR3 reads CATSDGVSPLHF. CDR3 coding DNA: TGTGCCACCAGTGACGGAGTATCACCCCTCCACTTT.

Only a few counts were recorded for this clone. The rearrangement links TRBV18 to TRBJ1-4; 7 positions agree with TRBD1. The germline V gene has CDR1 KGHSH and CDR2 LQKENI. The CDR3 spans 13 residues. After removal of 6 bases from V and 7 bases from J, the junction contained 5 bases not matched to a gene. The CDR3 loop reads CASSDRVGEKLFF. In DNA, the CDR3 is TGTGCCAGCTCCGACAGGGTCGGTGAAAAACTGTTTTTT.

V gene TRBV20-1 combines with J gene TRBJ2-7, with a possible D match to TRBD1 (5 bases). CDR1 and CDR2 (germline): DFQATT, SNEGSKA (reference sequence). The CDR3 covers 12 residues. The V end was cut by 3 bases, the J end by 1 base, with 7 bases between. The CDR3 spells CSASQGSYEQYF. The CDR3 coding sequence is TGCAGTGCTAGTCAGGGATCCTACGAGCAGTACTTC.

The CDR3 nucleotides are TGTGCCACCCGGTGGGGGGTCGGCCAAGAGACCCAGTACTTC. Its translation: CATRWGVGQETQYF. The chain combines TRBV6-5 with TRBJ2-5; D might be TRBD2 (6 bases). Germline V CDR1 and CDR2: MNHEY, SVGAGI. The CDR3 is 14 residues long. The V end was cut by 10 bases, the J end by 1 base, with 16 bases between.

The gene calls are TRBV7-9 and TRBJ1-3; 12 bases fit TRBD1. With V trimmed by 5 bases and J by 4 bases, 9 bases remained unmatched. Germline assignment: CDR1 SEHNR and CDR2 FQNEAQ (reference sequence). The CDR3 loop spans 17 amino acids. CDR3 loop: CASSRMGQGAVGNTIYF. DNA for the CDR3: TGTGCCAGCAGCCGAATGGGACAGGGGGCGGTCGGAAACACCATATATTTT.

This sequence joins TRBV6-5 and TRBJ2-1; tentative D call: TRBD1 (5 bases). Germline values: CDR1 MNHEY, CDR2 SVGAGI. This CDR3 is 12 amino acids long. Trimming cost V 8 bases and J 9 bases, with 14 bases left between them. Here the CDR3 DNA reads TGTGCCAGCCTTCAGTCAGGGATTGAGCAGTTCTTC. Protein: CASLQSGIEQFF.

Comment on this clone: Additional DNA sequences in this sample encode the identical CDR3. CDR3 sequence reads: CASSLAVLYGYTF. CDR3 nucleotide sequence: TGTGCCAGCAGTTTAGCAGTCCTCTATGGCTACACCTTC. V is TRBV28 and J is TRBJ1-2; D gene unclear. The V end was cut by 2 bases, the J end by 4 bases, with 8 bases between. CDR1 and CDR2 (germline): MDHEN, SYDVKM. This CDR3 has 13 residues.

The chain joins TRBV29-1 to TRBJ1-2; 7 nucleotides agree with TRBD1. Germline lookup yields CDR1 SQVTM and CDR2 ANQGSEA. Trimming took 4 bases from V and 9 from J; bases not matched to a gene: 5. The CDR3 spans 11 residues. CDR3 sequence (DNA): TGCAGCGTTGTAGAGGGGGCGAGCTACACCTTC. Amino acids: CSVVEGASYTF.

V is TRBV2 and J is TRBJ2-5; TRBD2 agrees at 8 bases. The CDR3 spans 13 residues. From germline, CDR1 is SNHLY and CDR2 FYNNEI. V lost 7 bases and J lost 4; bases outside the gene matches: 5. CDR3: CASTTSASETQYF. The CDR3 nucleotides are TGTGCCAGCACGACTAGCGCTTCAGAGACCCAGTACTTC.

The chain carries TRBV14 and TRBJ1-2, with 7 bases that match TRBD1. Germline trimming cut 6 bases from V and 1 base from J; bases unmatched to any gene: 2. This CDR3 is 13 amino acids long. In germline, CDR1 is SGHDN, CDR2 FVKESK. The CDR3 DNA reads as TGTGCCAGCAGTGACAGGGTTAACTATGGCTACACCTTC. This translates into CASSDRVNYGYTF.

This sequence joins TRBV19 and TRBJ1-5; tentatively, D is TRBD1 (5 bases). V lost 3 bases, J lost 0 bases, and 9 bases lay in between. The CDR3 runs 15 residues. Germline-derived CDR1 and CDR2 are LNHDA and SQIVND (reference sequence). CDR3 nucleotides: TGTGCCAGTAGTATGGGGCAGTATAGCAATCAGCCCCAGCATTTT. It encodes CASSMGQYSNQPQHF. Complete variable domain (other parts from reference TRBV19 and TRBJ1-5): DGGITQSPKYLFRKEGQNVTLSCEQNLNHDAMYWYRQDPGQGLRLIYYSQIVNDFQKGDIAEGYSVSREKKESFPLTVTSAQKNPTAFYLCASSMGQYSNQPQHFGDGTRLSIL.

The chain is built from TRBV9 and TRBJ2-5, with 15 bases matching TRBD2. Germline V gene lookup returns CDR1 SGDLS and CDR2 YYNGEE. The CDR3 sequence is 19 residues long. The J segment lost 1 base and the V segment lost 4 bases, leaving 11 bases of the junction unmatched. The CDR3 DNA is TGTGCCAGCAGCACAGCACCGGGACTAGCGGGGGGACCCCAAGAGACCCAGTACTTC. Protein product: CASSTAPGLAGGPQETQYF.

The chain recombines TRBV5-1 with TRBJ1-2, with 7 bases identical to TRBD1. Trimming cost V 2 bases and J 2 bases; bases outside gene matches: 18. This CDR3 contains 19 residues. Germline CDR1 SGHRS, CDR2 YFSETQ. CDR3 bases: TGCGCCAGCAGCTTTACCCGGTCTGTCGGGACAGATTTCAACTATGGCTACACCTTC. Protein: CASSFTRSVGTDFNYGYTF.

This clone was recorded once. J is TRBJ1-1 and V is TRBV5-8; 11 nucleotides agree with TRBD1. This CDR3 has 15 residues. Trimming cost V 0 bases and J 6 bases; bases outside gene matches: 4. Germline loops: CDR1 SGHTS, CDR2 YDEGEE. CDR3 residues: CASSLEGQGASEAFF. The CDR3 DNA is TGTGCCAGCAGCTTGGAAGGACAGGGGGCCTCTGAAGCTTTCTTT.

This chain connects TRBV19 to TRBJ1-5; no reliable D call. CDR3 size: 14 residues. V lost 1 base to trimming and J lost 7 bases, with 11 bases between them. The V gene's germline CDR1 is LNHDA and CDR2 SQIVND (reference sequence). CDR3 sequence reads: CASSIGGFSQPQHF. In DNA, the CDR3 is TGTGCCAGTAGTATAGGCGGGTTTAGCCAGCCCCAGCATTTT.

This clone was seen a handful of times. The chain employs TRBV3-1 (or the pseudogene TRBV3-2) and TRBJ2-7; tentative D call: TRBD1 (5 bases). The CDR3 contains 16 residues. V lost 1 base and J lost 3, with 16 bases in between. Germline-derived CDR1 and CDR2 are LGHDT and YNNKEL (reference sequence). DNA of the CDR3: TGTGCCAGCAGCCAAGGGACACTGGCAATGATCTACGAGCAGTACTTC. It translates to CASSQGTLAMIYEQYF.